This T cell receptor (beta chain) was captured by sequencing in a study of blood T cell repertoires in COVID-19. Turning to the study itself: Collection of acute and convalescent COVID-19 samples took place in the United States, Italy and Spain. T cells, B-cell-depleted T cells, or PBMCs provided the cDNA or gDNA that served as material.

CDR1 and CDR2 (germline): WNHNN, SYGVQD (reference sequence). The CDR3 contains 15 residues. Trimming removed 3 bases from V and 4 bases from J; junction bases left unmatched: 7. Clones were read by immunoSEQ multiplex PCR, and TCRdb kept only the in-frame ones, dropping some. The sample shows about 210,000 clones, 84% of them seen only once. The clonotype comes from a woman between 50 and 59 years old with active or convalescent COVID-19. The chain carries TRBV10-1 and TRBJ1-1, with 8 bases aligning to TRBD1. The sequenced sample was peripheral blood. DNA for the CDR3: TGCGCCAGCAGTGAAAGACAGGGGAGGCCCACTGAAGCTTTCTTT. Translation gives CASSERQGRPTEAFF.